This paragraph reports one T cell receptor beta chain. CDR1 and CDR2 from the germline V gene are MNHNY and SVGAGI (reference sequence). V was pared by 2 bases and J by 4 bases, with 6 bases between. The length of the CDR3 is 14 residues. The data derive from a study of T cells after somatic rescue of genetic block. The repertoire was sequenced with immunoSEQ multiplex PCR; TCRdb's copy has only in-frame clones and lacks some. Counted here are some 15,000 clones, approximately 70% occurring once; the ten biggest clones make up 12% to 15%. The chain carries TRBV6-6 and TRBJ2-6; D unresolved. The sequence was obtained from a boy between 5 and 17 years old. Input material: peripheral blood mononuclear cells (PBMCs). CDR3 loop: CASSYRSGANVLTF. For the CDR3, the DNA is TGTGCCAGCAGTTACAGGTCAGGGGCCAACGTCCTGACTTTC.